Each of the 2 T cell receptor beta chains below was sequenced from the same sample in a study of T cells in tumors after PD-1 blockade. This table comes from immunoSEQ multiplex PCR, and its TCRdb copy is limited to in-frame clones, with some not included. Here the sample spans 11,000 to 15,000 clones, roughly two thirds being singletons. The source material was tumor tissue, sampled after anti-PD-1 treatment. These receptors were taken from a human donor with cutaneous squamous cell carcinoma.

The genes are TRBV7-9 and TRBJ2-2; no firm D call. Trimming pared 5 bases from V and 5 bases from J, leaving 9 bases between. The germline CDR1 and CDR2 sequences are SEHNR and FQNEAQ (reference sequence). The CDR3 extends over 13 amino acids. The CDR3 DNA reads TGTGCCAGCAGCCTCGGCGGTACCGGGGAGCTGTTTTTT. Translated: CASSLGGTGELFF. The whole variable domain, filled in from reference TRBV7-9 and TRBJ2-2, reads DTGVSQNPRHKITKRGQNVTFRCDPISEHNRLYWYRQTLGQGPEFLTYFQNEAQLEKSRLLSDRFSAERPKGSFSTLEIQRTEQGDSAMYLCASSLGGTGELFFGEGSRLTVL.

The chain combines TRBV5-3 with TRBJ2-5; D not resolved. TRBV5-3 is known as an ORF, though its function is uncertain. The CDR3 totals 13 residues. The V gene lost 0 bases and the J gene lost 3 bases, with 6 bases spanning the gap. The CDR3 here is CARSLVEKETQYF. Written as DNA, the CDR3 is TGTGCCAGAAGCTTGGTCGAGAAAGAGACCCAGTACTTC.